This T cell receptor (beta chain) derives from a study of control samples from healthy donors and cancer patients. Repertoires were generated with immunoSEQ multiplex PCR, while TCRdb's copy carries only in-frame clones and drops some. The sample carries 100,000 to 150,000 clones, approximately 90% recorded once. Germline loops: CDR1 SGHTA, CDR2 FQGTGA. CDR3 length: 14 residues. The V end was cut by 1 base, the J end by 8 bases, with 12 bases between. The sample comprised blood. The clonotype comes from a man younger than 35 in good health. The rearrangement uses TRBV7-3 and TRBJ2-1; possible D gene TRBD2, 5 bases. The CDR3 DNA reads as TGTGCCAGCAGCTTAATGTCTAGCAGCGATGAGCAGTTCTTC. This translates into CASSLMSSSDEQFF.